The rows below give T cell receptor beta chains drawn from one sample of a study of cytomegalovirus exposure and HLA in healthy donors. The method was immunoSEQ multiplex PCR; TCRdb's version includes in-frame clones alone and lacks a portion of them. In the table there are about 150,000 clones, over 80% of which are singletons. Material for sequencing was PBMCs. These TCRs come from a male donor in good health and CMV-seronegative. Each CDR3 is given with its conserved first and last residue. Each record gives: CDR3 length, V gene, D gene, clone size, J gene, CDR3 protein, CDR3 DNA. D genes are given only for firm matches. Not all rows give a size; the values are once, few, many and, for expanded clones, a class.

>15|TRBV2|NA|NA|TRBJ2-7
CASRRTTGTAPLILF
TGTGCCAGCAGAAGGACTACCGGGACAGCCCCTTTAATCCTCTTC
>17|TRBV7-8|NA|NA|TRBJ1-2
CASSLVPTLTGNRGYTF
TGTGCCAGCAGCTTAGTCCCCACTCTTACAGGGAACCGGGGCTACACCTTC
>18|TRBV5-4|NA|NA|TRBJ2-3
CASSFDRSHAVRTDTQYF
TGTGCCAGCAGCTTTGACCGGTCTCATGCGGTCCGCACAGATACGCAGTATTTT
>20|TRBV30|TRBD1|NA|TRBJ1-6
CAWTPLKPGTGGFWNSPLHF
TGTGCCTGGACGCCTTTAAAACCCGGGACAGGGGGCTTTTGGAATTCACCCCTCCACTTT
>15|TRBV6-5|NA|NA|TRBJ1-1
CASSYGDIMNTEAFF
TGTGCCAGCAGTTACGGGGACATTATGAACACTGAAGCTTTCTTT
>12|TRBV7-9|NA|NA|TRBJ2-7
CASSSGRTEQYF
TGTGCCAGCAGCTCCGGCAGGACAGAGCAGTACTTC
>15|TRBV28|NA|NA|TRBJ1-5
CASSLIQGSVQPQHF
TGTGCCAGCAGTTTAATTCAGGGGTCGGTTCAGCCCCAGCATTTT
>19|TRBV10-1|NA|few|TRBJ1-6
CASRLSRGKGYARNSPLHF
TGCGCCAGCAGACTGTCTAGGGGCAAGGGTTACGCCAGAAATTCACCCCTCCACTTT
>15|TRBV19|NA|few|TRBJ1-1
CASSLQDSMNTEAFF
TGTGCCAGTAGCCTACAGGACAGCATGAACACTGAAGCTTTCTTT
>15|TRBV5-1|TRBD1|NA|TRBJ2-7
CASSSPGQGIGEQYF
TGCGCCAGCAGCTCTCCGGGACAGGGGATTGGCGAGCAGTACTTC
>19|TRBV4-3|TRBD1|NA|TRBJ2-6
CASSPGAGQGQFWANVLTF
TGCGCCAGCAGCCCGGGGGCGGGACAGGGGCAATTCTGGGCCAACGTCCTGACTTTC
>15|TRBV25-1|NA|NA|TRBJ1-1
CASSDHVTRTAEAFF
TGTGCCAGCAGCGATCATGTCACCAGGACAGCTGAAGCTTTCTTT
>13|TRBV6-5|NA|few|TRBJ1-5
CASSWVGGQPQHF
TGTGCCAGCAGTTGGGTGGGGGGACAGCCCCAGCATTTT
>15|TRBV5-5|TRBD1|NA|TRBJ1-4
CASSLATGGDEKLFF
TGTGCCAGCAGCTTGGCCACAGGGGGCGATGAAAAACTGTTTTTT
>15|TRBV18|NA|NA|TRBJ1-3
CASSPRTSSGNTIYF
TGTGCCAGCTCACCCAGGACTAGCTCTGGAAACACCATATATTTT
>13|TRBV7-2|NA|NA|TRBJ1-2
CASSAGGIYGYTF
TGTGCCAGCAGCGCCGGGGGGATCTATGGCTACACCTTC
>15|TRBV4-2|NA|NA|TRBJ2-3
CASSQRGEGADTQYF
TGTGCCAGCAGCCAGAGGGGGGAGGGGGCAGATACGCAGTATTTT